Each of the 16 T cell receptor beta chains below was sequenced from the same sample in a study of cytomegalovirus exposure and HLA in healthy donors. Use of 60 Vbeta and 13 Jbeta primers characterized the PCR. Method: immunoSEQ multiplex PCR; TCRdb's copy keeps in-frame clones and lacks some. The sample contains more than 95,000 clones, approximately 78% of which appear only once. The sample consisted of PBMCs. These TCRs come from a woman in her 40s in good health and CMV-seronegative.

V usage is TRBV7-9 and J usage is TRBJ2-1; 9 bases line up with TRBD2. Germline CDR1 SEHNR, CDR2 FQNEAQ (reference sequence). The CDR3 has 19 residues. The V and J ends lost 3 bases and 3 bases, in that order; junction bases with no gene match: 15. This CDR3 reads CASSFGIKFRLAVYNEQFF. The CDR3 DNA reads as TGTGCCAGCAGCTTTGGTATCAAGTTTAGACTAGCGGTCTACAATGAGCAGTTCTTC.

This clone was observed a handful of times. The rearrangement joins TRBV5-1 to TRBJ1-2; a weak D match, TRBD1 (5 bases). From germline, CDR1 is SGHRS and CDR2 YFSETQ. Deletions cut 3 bases from V and 1 base from J, with 7 bases between. CDR3 length equals 13 residues. The CDR3 sequence: CASSYGGNYGYTF. CDR3 DNA sequence: TGCGCCAGCAGCTACGGGGGTAACTATGGCTACACCTTC.

V is TRBV2 and J is TRBJ2-2; no firm D call. The germline gives CDR1 SNHLY, CDR2 FYNNEI. This CDR3 is built from 14 residues. Trimming shortened V by 4 bases and J by 4 bases, and 10 bases separated the two germline ends. In nucleotides, the CDR3 is TGTGCCAGCAGTGTTTTCCGGGTCACCGGGGAGCTGTTTTTT. This sequence encodes CASSVFRVTGELFF.

CDR3 coding DNA: TGTGCCAGCAGCCATACGAACAGCATGAACACTGAAGCTTTCTTT. Translated: CASSHTNSMNTEAFF. The rearrangement links TRBV14 to TRBJ1-1; D uncertain. The CDR3 runs to 15 residues. Trimming cost V 3 bases and J 0 bases, with 11 bases left between them. Germline V lookup: CDR1 SGHDN, CDR2 FVKESK.

The chain recombines TRBV5-4 with TRBJ2-7; a weak D match, TRBD2 (6 bases). The V and J ends lost 3 bases and 2 bases respectively, with 15 bases between them. There are 15 residues in the CDR3. The germline V gene has CDR1 SGHNT and CDR2 YYREEE (reference sequence). CDR3 DNA: TGTGCCAGCAGCTCCGGGACTCTTAGCGCCTACGAGCAGTACTTC. It encodes CASSSGTLSAYEQYF.

This rearrangement joins TRBV28 to TRBJ2-2, with 11 bases that match TRBD2. J gave up 3 bases and V 8 bases, and 5 bases lay outside the gene matches. The CDR3 totals 15 residues. CDR1 is MDHEN, CDR2 SYDVKM, per germline. This CDR3 reads CASDGTSGHTGELFF. The CDR3 coding sequence is TGTGCCAGCGACGGGACTAGCGGACACACCGGGGAGCTGTTTTTT.

The genes are TRBV6-4 and TRBJ2-2; no clear D. The CDR3 spans 13 residues. Germline lookup yields CDR1 MRHNA and CDR2 SNTAGT. V dropped 6 bases and J dropped 4 bases, with 9 bases sitting between them. CDR3 sequence: CASRPTGTGELFF. The CDR3 DNA sequence: TGTGCCAGCAGACCGACTGGCACCGGGGAGCTGTTTTTT.

The gene calls are TRBV5-8 and TRBJ2-1; 14 nucleotides line up with TRBD2. V lost 4 bases to trimming and J lost 2 bases; unmatched junction nucleotides: 5. Looked up from germline, CDR1 is SGHTS and CDR2 is YDEGEE. The CDR3 loop spans 17 amino acids. The CDR3 region has the DNA TGTGCCAGCAGCCATGGGACTAGCGGGAGCCCCTACAATGAGCAGTTCTTC. Translating it yields CASSHGTSGSPYNEQFF. Filled out from reference TRBV5-8 and TRBJ2-1, the complete variable domain reads EAGVTQSPTHLIKTRGQQATLRCSPISGHTSVYWYQQALGLGLQFLLWYDEGEERNRGNFPPRFSGRQFPNYSSELNVNALELEDSALYLCASSHGTSGSPYNEQFFGPGTRLTVL.

As concerns this clone: At one of its ends the junction is not consistent with the germline gene, which may arise from a read error. Different DNA sequences within this sample yield the same CDR3. J is TRBJ1-5 and V is TRBV15; perhaps TRBD1 as D (5 bases). This CDR3 is built from 14 residues. Germline-derived CDR1 and CDR2 are LNHNV and YYDKDF (reference sequence). In DNA form, the CDR3 reads TGCGCCACCAGCAGAGGCCAGGGCAGGCAGCCCCAGCATTTT. It is translated as CATSRGQGRQPQHF. The whole variable domain, filled in from reference TRBV15 and TRBJ1-5, reads DAMVIQNPRYQVTQFGKPVTLSCSQTLNHNVMYWYQQKSSQAPKLLFHYYDKDFNNEADTPDNFQSRRPNTSFCFLDIRSPGLGDTAMYLCATSRGQGRQPQHFGDGTRLSIL.

V and J are TRBV28 and TRBJ2-5; 9 nucleotides align to TRBD1. Trimming took 5 bases from V and 5 from J; bases not matched to a gene: 6. This CDR3 is built from 14 residues. Germline values: CDR1 MDHEN, CDR2 SYDVKM. CDR3 protein: CASSTNRGLETQYF. CDR3 coding DNA: TGTGCCAGCAGTACCAACAGGGGGCTCGAGACCCAGTACTTC.

This chain joins TRBV6-6 and TRBJ1-4; no clear D gene. The length of the CDR3 is 10 residues. V lost 9 bases and J lost 11, with 10 bases in between. Per germline, CDR1 MNHNY and CDR2 SVGAGI (reference sequence). In DNA, the CDR3 is TGTGCCAGTTTCCGGGAGAAACTGTTTTTT. Residues: CASFREKLFF.

The CDR3 here is CASSVASGAYNEQFF. CDR3 coding DNA: TGTGCCAGCAGCGTTGCTAGCGGGGCCTACAATGAGCAGTTCTTC. V usage is TRBV9 and J usage is TRBJ2-1, with TRBD2 matching 9 bases. Per the germline V gene, CDR1 is SGDLS and CDR2 is YYNGEE. This CDR3 is built from 15 residues. The junction had 2 bases not matched to a gene; V was cut back by 2 bases and J by 2 bases.

The rearrangement joins TRBV21-1 to TRBJ2-7; the table's D call TRBD2 went unverified against the DNA. TRBV21-1 is annotated as a pseudogene. The CDR3 totals 19 residues. CDR3 in DNA: TGTGCCAGCAGCAAAGCGCTTTTTAACGGCGGGATCCCCTCCTACGAGCAGTACTTC. This codes for CASSKALFNGGIPSYEQYF.

Only a few counts were recorded for this clone. This sequence joins TRBV4-1 and TRBJ2-7; TRBD1 matches at 9 bases. The CDR3 covers 17 residues. Trimming removed 3 bases from V and 1 base from J; junction bases left unmatched: 10. Germline V gene data show CDR1 as MGHRA and CDR2 as YSYEKL. The CDR3 nucleotides read TGCGCCAGCAGCCAGTTCTATACAGGGGGCGGGTCCTACGAGCAGTACTTC. Translation: CASSQFYTGGGSYEQYF.

This rearrangement joins TRBV28 to TRBJ1-5; 9 positions match TRBD1. Germline trimming cut 5 bases from V and 9 bases from J; bases unmatched to any gene: 11. This CDR3 is 15 amino acids long. CDR1 and CDR2 from the germline V gene are MDHEN and SYDVKM. The CDR3 region is CASSPARDRGGPQHF. CDR3 in DNA: TGTGCCAGCAGTCCCGCACGCGACAGGGGGGGGCCCCAGCATTTT.

This chain connects TRBV28 to TRBJ2-5; 9 bases map to TRBD1. Germline CDR1 and CDR2: MDHEN and SYDVKM. CDR3 length equals 13 residues. CDR3 in amino acids: CAILRTGEETQYF. CDR3 DNA: TGTGCGATCCTTCGGACAGGGGAAGAGACCCAGTACTTC. The complete variable domain, with remaining parts taken from reference TRBV28 and TRBJ2-5, reads DVKVTQSSRYLVKRTGEKVFLECVQDMDHENMFWYRQDPGLGLRLIYFSYDVKMKEKGDIPEGYSVSREKKERFSLILESASTNQTSMYLCAILRTGEETQYFGPGTRLLVL.